The sequence of this TCR beta chain was determined in a study of cytomegalovirus exposure and HLA in healthy donors (dated by TCRdb to 2015 to 2018). Background on the whole study: According to an earlier analysis of around 600 of the donors, some 170 million T cells yielded 90 million to 140 million unique TCR beta sequences and about 280 Gb of sequence data. About 280 gigabases of sequencing data and 80 million or so unique TCR sequences were included in an early release covering 550 to 800 HLA-typed donors. Of the 300 to 500 genotyped donors, 75% to 85% were placed in the genetic ancestry cluster associated with self-reported Caucasian donors. The study aimed to test whether cataloging public T cell receptors could reveal signatures of past pathogen exposure. Using immunosequencing, the study profiled T cell repertoires from 666 subjects and related those repertoires to cytomegalovirus serostatus. A separate validation cohort of some 130 different subjects was used in addition to the approximately 700-subject first cohort. The study combined high-throughput TCR immunosequencing, statistical association of individual TCRs with disease status, and machine learning to predict cytomegalovirus infection status. In a later analysis, previously published TCR beta repertoires from some 640 donors were re-analyzed and high-resolution HLA genotyping was added so that TCR occurrence patterns could be studied. Rather than using new phenotypic data, the later analysis identified candidate immune exposures from TCR beta sequences and from how often those sequences occurred across donors. In an earlier analysis of a few hundred of the donors, high-throughput TCR beta sequencing was used to judge whether each TCR beta V gene segment behaved as functional or pseudogenic. Donor age, sex, ethnicity and CMV serostatus were collected together with the repertoire data. A later genetic analysis used genome-wide SNP genotypes for about three fifths of the 666 donors, treating that subset as a discovery cohort. All discovery cohort repertoires had been generated on a single sequencing platform. HLA typing covered class I and class II loci at four-digit resolution. The number of donors typed differed by locus, with roughly 629-640 for A, B, C, DRB1 and DQB1, over 500 for DQA1, 600 to 610 for DPA1, and 472 for DPB1. About 5 DR-DQ haplotypes were handled as single units for association and clustering, since linkage in the cohort was strong. Among about 400 genotyped donors of the cohort, an average of about 220,000 unique TCR beta nucleotide sequences was sequenced per donor, of which 15% to 20% were non-productive. The investigation overall reported the following: Several of the top co-occurrence clusters appeared to be linked to parvovirus B19, influenza, CMV and Epstein-Barr virus, according to a later analysis. The study gave a list of some 150 TCR beta chains associated with cytomegalovirus. Correlated functional status among segregating V segments might be attributable to linkage disequilibrium, but an unknown experimental factor could not be ruled out. A later genetic analysis associated a missense DCLRE1C variant with V-gene and J-gene trimming of TCR beta chains, and an independent cohort replicated the association. According to a later analysis, TCR association rates differed among HLA loci, with DRB1 alleles showing the most associated TCRs and HLA-C alleles showing the fewest. The 87-base-pair reads could not distinguish some IMGT-functional V segments, including TRBV6-2 and TRBV6-3, so those segments were excluded. Compared with equally common non-associated chains, HLA-associated TCR beta chains in a later analysis were more clonally expanded and had lower generation probabilities. While some public TCRs were present in many individuals, most TCR sequences turned up only very rarely across donors. When HLA alleles, especially DR and DQ, strongly co-occurred, attributing TCR associations to individual alleles was difficult. According to a later genetic analysis, donors in an Asian-associated ancestry cluster had fewer N-insertions in productive TCRs than the approximately 610-donor mean. The presence/absence analyses assumed that sequencing depth was roughly uniform across donors, and that assumption may not be true. Because some donors lacked HLA typing at each locus, the association tests relied only on the typed subset. An earlier analysis of around 500 of the donors showed that most TCR beta V segments appeared in productive rearrangements either about 87% or about 30% of the time, which broadly matched IMGT annotations. According to a later analysis, most CMV-associated TCR beta chains appeared to be HLA-restricted, and the HLA associations seemed to be driven largely by CMV exposure. The classifier was reported to diagnose cytomegalovirus status with high specificity and sensitivity in both the original cohort and the validation cohort. Specific HLA alleles were associated with 15,000 to 20,000 TCR beta sequences at a false discovery rate of 0.05 in a later analysis. A cluster of highly shared sequence variants was judged likely to represent a technical artifact of the sequencing pipeline. A further reported finding was that TCR beta sequences accurately predicted the HLA-A and HLA-B alleles for most subjects in the first cohort. For the cohort, immune exposure information was limited to CMV serostatus. It was suggested by the authors that the approach could potentially be generalized to other disease states and immunological phenotypes. In vitro tests confirmed that a few of the cytomegalovirus-associated TCR beta chains recognize cytomegalovirus antigens. In this cohort, only TCR beta chains were sequenced, and detectable features were limited by the absence of alpha or paired-chain data. Some 16 rarely observed V segments, including chromosome 9 orphons, were excluded from the earlier analysis of approximately 500 of the donors because counts were too low.

Points on this clone: Its antigen is unknown.

Relative to germline, V is 3 bases shorter and J is 9 bases shorter, with 18 bases between their ends. Sequences ENHRY (CDR1) and SYGVKD (CDR2) are obtained from the germline V gene. The cysteine opens and the phenylalanine closes a CDR3 of 15 amino acids. Left in the record is the CDR3 DNA by itself, 45 bases read in frame from the first base. Receptor libraries were prepared by the immunoSEQ multiplex PCR assay. For the multiplex PCR, a mixture combining 60 forward primers for TCR Vbeta segments and 13 reverse primers for TCR Jbeta segments was used. Amplification of the CDR3 region of rearranged TCR beta genes was performed with a multiplex PCR assay on genomic DNA. Amplified TCR beta libraries were sequenced as 87-base-pair reads on the Illumina HiSeq System. As for how the authors treated the data: A later analysis counted 75 million to 100 million unique TCR beta chains across the roughly 700 repertoires, and some 11 million of these chains were shared by at least two donors. A nearest-neighbor algorithm error-corrected the raw reads and collapsed the reads into unique sequences, merging closely related sequences to remove PCR and sequencing errors. CDR3 sequences were aligned to IMGT reference sequences to assign V, D and J gene segments. For a sequence to be retained, at least a six-nucleotide match to both a V gene segment and a J gene segment was required. Rearrangements were called productive when the CDR3 lacked stop codons and stayed in frame with V and J; all others were non-productive. Following IMGT convention, CDR3 was defined as the stretch from the second conserved V-encoded cysteine up to the conserved J-encoded phenylalanine. In an earlier analysis of around 570 of the donors, sequences lacking an unambiguous match to a single V gene segment were excluded. In an earlier analysis of 450 to 700 of the donors, V segments were called functional above 56.7% productive rearrangements and were called segregating when the between-donor standard deviation exceeded 5%. A statistical classification framework was built to diagnose cytomegalovirus status from the catalog of TCR beta chain sequences. A later analysis assigned V and J genes by comparing TCR nucleotide sequences with IMGT/GENE-DB human TR gene sequences. In a later analysis, CDR3 sequences and most-parsimonious VDJ recombination scenarios were assigned using the TCRdist pipeline. A later analysis defined each TCR beta chain by its CDR3 amino acid sequence plus V-gene family, and excluded reads lacking a unique V-gene family. A later analysis removed nearly 600 highly shared, low-generation-probability nucleotide sequences to deal with suspected cross-contamination and a sequencing artifact. In a later analysis, a clonal expansion index for each public chain was calculated from normalized within-repertoire ranks of inferred template counts. A later analysis computed generation probabilities with a VDJ recombination model fitted to out-of-frame rearrangements, and checked the results against IGoR. Hypergeometric tests were used in a later analysis to score TCR-TCR, TCR-HLA and TCR-CMV co-occurrence, with a repertoire-size bias correction applied to the TCR pairs. To estimate false discovery rates, a later analysis permuted the HLA or CMV assignments 20 times. In a later analysis, co-occurring TCRs were grouped using DBSCAN, with TCRdist sequence similarity added in when clustering inside HLA-allele-positive subsets. Repertoires with fewer than 30,000 or more than 120,000 public chains, plus five repertoires with anomalous nucleotide sharing, were excluded from co-occurrence clustering. The table comes from immuneACCESS by way of TCRdb, which keeps in-frame sequences with V and J called. Part of the clones is missing from these tables; in studies checked, under half for an unresolved V gene and the rest for unknown reasons. D and trimming were read from the DNA, whereas the V and J calls and clone size are those reported in that table. This sample's listing comprises about 32,000 clones. Of the sample, less than 6% is held by the ten largest clones.

The cohort consisted of more than 650 healthy bone marrow donors. All cohort members were sampled while nominally healthy, although unrecorded immune exposures were likely present. The donor was CMV seronegative and was included in the group of 352 seronegative cohort members. Every donor gave a peripheral blood sample, and the peripheral blood mononuclear cells from that sample were used for TCR beta sequencing. Genomic DNA extraction from the blood cell samples was performed with the Qiagen DNeasy Blood Extraction Kit. Sequencing input: PBMCs. The chain links TRBV10-3 with TRBJ1-5, with the D gene not confidently named. This receptor was obtained from a female donor in good health and CMV-seronegative. The DNA sequence is as follows: TGTGCCATCAGTGATATCGGGTACCCCCTAGCGCCCCAGCATTTT. This gives the protein CAISDIGYPLAPQHF.